This T cell receptor (beta chain) appears in the sequencing data of a study of shared clonotypes between healthy human individuals. The germline CDR1 and CDR2 sequences are SQVTM and ANQGSEA. V lost 7 bases and J lost 5, with 18 bases in between. The CDR3 has 13 residues. A word on this clone: What it binds is not known.

Every immunoSEQ plate was one replicate of a subset's evenly spread DNA. The table came from immunoSEQ multiplex PCR; TCRdb's copy has only in-frame clones and leaves some out. The sample includes about 2,500,000 clones, around 90% of them seen just once. Findings of the study overall: The four-donor shared clonotypes exceeded non-shared clonotypes in generation probability, with non-shared ones scoring lower. Generally, naive subsets (rather than memory subsets) showed larger estimated richness.

This clonotype was sampled from a man younger than 35 in good health. Source material: naive CD4+ T cells sorted from blood. Subset in this sample: CD45RA+ positively selected. This chain connects TRBV29-1 to TRBJ2-7; D possibly corresponds to TRBD1 (6 bases). This chain's CDR3 is CSAQGPQHHEQYF. CDR3 nucleotides: TGCAGCGCCCAGGGGCCCCAGCACCACGAGCAGTACTTC.